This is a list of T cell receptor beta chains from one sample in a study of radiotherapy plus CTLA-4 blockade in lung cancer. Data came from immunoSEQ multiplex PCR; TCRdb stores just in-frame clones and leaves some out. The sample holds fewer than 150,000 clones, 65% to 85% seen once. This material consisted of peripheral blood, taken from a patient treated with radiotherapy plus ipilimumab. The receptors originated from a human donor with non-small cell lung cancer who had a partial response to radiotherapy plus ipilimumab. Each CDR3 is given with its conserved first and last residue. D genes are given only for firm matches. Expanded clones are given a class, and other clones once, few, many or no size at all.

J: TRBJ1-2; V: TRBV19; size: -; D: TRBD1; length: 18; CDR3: CASYSLRDRALGNYGYTF; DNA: TGTGCCAGCTACTCACTCCGGGACAGGGCACTAGGAAACTATGGCTACACCTTC
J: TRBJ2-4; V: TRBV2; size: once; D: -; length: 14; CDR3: CASSLGLKKNIQYF; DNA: TGTGCCAGCAGTCTTGGACTTAAAAAGAACATTCAGTACTTC
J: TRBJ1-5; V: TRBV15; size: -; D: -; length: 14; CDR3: CATSRAGSNQPQHF; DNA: TGTGCCACCAGCAGAGCCGGGTCCAATCAGCCCCAGCATTTT
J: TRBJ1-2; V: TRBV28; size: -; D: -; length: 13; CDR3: CASSQQVGYGYTF; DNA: TGTGCCAGCAGCCAGCAGGTGGGCTATGGCTACACCTTC
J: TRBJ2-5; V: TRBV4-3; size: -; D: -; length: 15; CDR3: CASSQDRAAWETQYF; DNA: TGCGCCAGCAGCCAAGATCGCGCGGCCTGGGAGACCCAGTACTTC
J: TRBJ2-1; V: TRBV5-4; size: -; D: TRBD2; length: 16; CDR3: CASSSAIAGAFNEQFF; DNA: TGTGCCAGCAGCTCCGCCATTGCGGGAGCCTTCAATGAGCAGTTCTTC
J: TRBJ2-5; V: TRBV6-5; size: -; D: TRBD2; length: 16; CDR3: CASSYRLAGARETQYF; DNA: TGTGCCAGCAGTTACCGGCTAGCGGGAGCAAGAGAGACCCAGTACTTC
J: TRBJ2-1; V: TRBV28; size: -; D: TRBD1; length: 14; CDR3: CASSRTGAYNEQFF; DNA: TGTGCCAGCAGTCGGACAGGGGCCTACAATGAGCAGTTCTTC
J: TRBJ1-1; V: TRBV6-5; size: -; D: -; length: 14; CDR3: CASSRQPTSAEAFF; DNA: TGTGCCAGCAGTCGACAGCCAACATCCGCTGAAGCTTTCTTT
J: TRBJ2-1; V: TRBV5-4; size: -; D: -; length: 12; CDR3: CASSNRVYEQFF; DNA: TGTGCCAGCAGTAACAGGGTCTATGAGCAGTTCTTC
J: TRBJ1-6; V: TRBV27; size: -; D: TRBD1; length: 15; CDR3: CASSLRGAGGSPLHF; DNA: TGTGCCAGCAGTTTGAGAGGGGCAGGGGGTTCACCCCTCCACTTT
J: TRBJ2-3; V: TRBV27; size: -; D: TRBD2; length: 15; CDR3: CASSFVLAGADTQYF; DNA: TGTGCCAGCAGTTTCGTGCTAGCGGGAGCAGATACGCAGTATTTT
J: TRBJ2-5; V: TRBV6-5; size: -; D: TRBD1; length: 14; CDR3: CASSRTGAMETQYF; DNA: TGTGCCAGCAGTAGGACAGGGGCGATGGAGACCCAGTACTTC
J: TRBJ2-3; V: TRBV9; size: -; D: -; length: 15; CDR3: CASSVEASGTDTQYF; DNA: TGTGCCAGCAGCGTAGAGGCTAGCGGCACAGATACGCAGTATTTT
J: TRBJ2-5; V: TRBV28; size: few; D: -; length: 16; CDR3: CASSPLAWANKETQYF; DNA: TGTGCCAGCAGTCCCCTAGCCTGGGCCAACAAAGAGACCCAGTACTTC
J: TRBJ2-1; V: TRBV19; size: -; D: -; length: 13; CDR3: CASFPQGSNEQFF; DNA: TGTGCCAGTTTCCCCCAGGGGAGCAATGAGCAGTTCTTC
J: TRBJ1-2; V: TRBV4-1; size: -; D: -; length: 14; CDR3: CASSQVSGGYGYTF; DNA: TGCGCCAGCAGCCAAGTGAGCGGGGGCTATGGCTACACCTTC
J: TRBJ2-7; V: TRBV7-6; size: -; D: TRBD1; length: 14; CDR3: CASSPGTGAYEQYF; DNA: TGTGCCAGCAGCCCCGGGACAGGGGCGTACGAGCAGTACTTC
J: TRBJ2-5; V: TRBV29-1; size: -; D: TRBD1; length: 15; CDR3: CSVEGLRGRVETQYF; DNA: TGCAGCGTTGAAGGTTTAAGGGGGCGCGTGGAGACCCAGTACTTC
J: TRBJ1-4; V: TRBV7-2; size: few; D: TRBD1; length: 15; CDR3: CASSQRTGRNEKPFF; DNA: TGTGCCAGCAGCCAGCGGACAGGGCGAAATGAAAAACCGTTTTTT
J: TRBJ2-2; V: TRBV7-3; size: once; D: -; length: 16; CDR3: CASSRLLKGNTGELFF; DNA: TGTGCCAGCAGCCGTTTACTAAAAGGAAACACCGGGGAGCTGTTTTTT
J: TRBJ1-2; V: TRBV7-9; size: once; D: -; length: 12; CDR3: CASSFRAYGYTF; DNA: TGTGCCAGCAGCTTCCGAGCCTATGGCTACACCTTC